The following is a T cell receptor (beta chain) sequence with its context. The data are from a study of blood T cell repertoires in COVID-19. Study in general: Acute-phase and convalescent COVID-19 samples originated in the United States, Italy and Spain. Sources were T cells, B-cell-depleted T cells, or PBMCs; the material itself was cDNA or gDNA.

One Seattle source followed patients from active infection through their disease course. Original handling: Amplification of reference gene primers provided the estimated nucleated cell counts. Some clones are missing from TCRdb's copy, which holds only in-frame ones; the method was immunoSEQ multiplex PCR. Clone size and V and J calls were adopted from that table, with D and trimming inferred from the DNA. This sample has around 250,000 clones, with 88% found just once. CDR3 length: 15 amino acids. Trimming removed 1 base from V and 5 bases from J; junction bases left unmatched: 2. Per germline, CDR1 MNHEY and CDR2 SVGEGT.

The receptor was isolated from a woman between 65 and 79 years old with COVID-19, enrolled during active disease. Sequencing used peripheral blood. The V gene is TRBV6-2 or TRBV6-3, the J gene TRBJ2-7; 13 nucleotides align to TRBD2. The CDR3 reads CASSYFGTSGDEQYF. CDR3 coding DNA: TGTGCCAGCAGTTACTTCGGGACTAGCGGGGACGAGCAGTACTTC.